This note documents a single TCR beta chain sequence. This clonotype was counted a single time. Its specific antigen is unknown. Base qualities are missing; no much larger clone stands one base away. A solitary read yields weak support. The entry originates in a study of early T cells in non-severe SARS-CoV-2 infection (dated by TCRdb to the early 2020s). Regarding the complete study: Bulk RNA from unsorted whole blood was used for TCR sequencing, so alpha and beta chains could not be paired. Broad study findings and their caveats: VDJdb matching was skewed toward anti-spike CD8 responses, so virus-specific expansions were likely underestimated and private and CD4 specificities were missed.

A case-control design nested within a healthcare worker cohort in London, UK, was used, with weekly nasopharyngeal swab PCR tests and blood sampling performed. Healthcare workers were enrolled in the week of the UK lockdown, from 23 to 31 March 2020, and were followed every week for up to roughly 16 weeks. Library prep was done by 5' RACE. Sequencing was performed on a NextSeq 500. Unique molecular identifiers were attached to individual cDNA molecules in the TCR library protocol so that sequencing error and PCR bias could be corrected. Both TCR alpha and beta chains were sequenced, and tight co-correlation was observed between alpha and beta sequence abundances in each sample. The study's own analysis went as follows. Decombinator V4 was used to perform V gene, J gene and CDR3 annotation of TCR sequences. Expanded TCRs were defined as changing significantly between any two time points under a Poisson model with p below 0.0001. TCR abundances were normalised to the total number of TCRs sequenced per sample and expressed as counts per million. VDJdb, accessed 1 November 2021, was searched for CMV, EBV and SARS-CoV-2 annotated TCRs, with TCRs annotated for multiple antigens excluded. In-frame beta chains were kept once TCRdb had trimmed the public reads at Q25 with fastp and called clones with MiXCR. Identical CDR3 proteins give one entry, which carries the most common genes and DNA. These V and J calls rely on TCRdb rather than the paper's analysis. The sample table contains 70,000 to 90,000 distinct CDR3 sequences; only one count was recorded for less than 11% of them. The ten biggest clones cover roughly 8% of the sample.

The specimen was whole blood, collected at baseline. This clonotype originated in an adult who was a healthcare worker with PCR-confirmed SARS-CoV-2 infection or an uninfected control (not recorded which).

The nucleotides are TGCAGTGCTAATAGACCCCCGGGTGGCAATGAGCAGTTCTTC. This codes for CSANRPPGGNEQFF. Recombination linked TRBV20-1 to TRBJ2-1; confidence is insufficient to name the D gene. Between the V and J ends, shortened by 4 bases and 6 bases respectively, the junction contains 16 bases. The germline V gene encodes CDR1 DFQATT and CDR2 SNEGSKA (reference sequence). Spanning cysteine to phenylalanine, the CDR3 consists of 14 amino acids. Only the CDR3 part of the read is kept: 42 bases, read in frame from the first base.